These T cell receptor beta chains were read from a single sample in a study of blood T cell repertoires in COVID-19. Clones were read by immunoSEQ multiplex PCR, and TCRdb kept only the in-frame ones, dropping some. The repertoire holds 150,000 to 200,000 clones, 88% seen once, with about 4.4% in the top ten. Sequencing was done on a sample of peripheral blood. These receptors were taken from a human donor in a cohort sampled during active COVID-19. Each CDR3 is given with its conserved first and last residue. Each record gives: clone size, J gene, D gene, V gene, CDR3 DNA, CDR3 protein. D genes are given only for firm matches. For some rows the clone size is stated as once, few or many, or as a class when expanded; others skip it.

abundance: .; j_gene: TRBJ2-3; d_gene: TRBD1; v_gene: TRBV11-3; CDR3nt: TGTGCCAGCGGGGACAGGGGGTCGGATACGCAGTATTTT; CDR3aa: CASGDRGSDTQYF
abundance: .; j_gene: TRBJ2-7; d_gene: TRBD2; v_gene: TRBV18; CDR3nt: TGTGCCAGCTCACCACCGGGACTAGCGGAGAGCTCCTACGAGCAGTACTTC; CDR3aa: CASSPPGLAESSYEQYF
abundance: .; j_gene: TRBJ2-3; d_gene: .; v_gene: TRBV19; CDR3nt: TGTGCCAGTAGATTGACTAGTCTTCACACAGATACGCAGTATTTT; CDR3aa: CASRLTSLHTDTQYF
abundance: .; j_gene: TRBJ2-1; d_gene: TRBD1; v_gene: TRBV9; CDR3nt: TGTGCCAGCAGCGTCGACTCCGGGACAGGGTTTAACAATGAGCAGTTCTTC; CDR3aa: CASSVDSGTGFNNEQFF
abundance: .; j_gene: TRBJ2-7; d_gene: .; v_gene: TRBV20-1; CDR3nt: TGCAGTGCTAGTGACGGGGTCTACGAGCAGTACTTC; CDR3aa: CSASDGVYEQYF
abundance: .; j_gene: TRBJ1-2; d_gene: .; v_gene: TRBV18; CDR3nt: TGTGCCAGCTCACCACCGGGCAGGGCAGACGGCTACACCTTC; CDR3aa: CASSPPGRADGYTF
abundance: .; j_gene: TRBJ1-4; d_gene: .; v_gene: TRBV5-1; CDR3nt: TGCGCCAGCAGCTTGGGTCAGGGATATGGAGAAAAACTGTTTTTT; CDR3aa: CASSLGQGYGEKLFF
abundance: .; j_gene: TRBJ2-1; d_gene: .; v_gene: TRBV10-3; CDR3nt: TGTGCCTCCACGGGGGTAGACAATGAGCAGTTCTTC; CDR3aa: CASTGVDNEQFF
abundance: .; j_gene: TRBJ2-1; d_gene: TRBD2; v_gene: TRBV6-1; CDR3nt: TGTGCCAGCAGTGATACTAGCGGGGGGGCGATCTCCTACAATGAGCAGTTCTTC; CDR3aa: CASSDTSGGAISYNEQFF
abundance: .; j_gene: TRBJ2-5; d_gene: TRBD2; v_gene: TRBV3-1/TRBV3-2; CDR3nt: TGTGCCAGCAGCCGCTATGAAGGACTAGCGACAAAGACCCAGTACTTC; CDR3aa: CASSRYEGLATKTQYF
abundance: .; j_gene: TRBJ1-1; d_gene: .; v_gene: TRBV7-9; CDR3nt: TGTGCCAGCGTCCGGGGAGTAAACACTGAAGCTTTCTTT; CDR3aa: CASVRGVNTEAFF
abundance: .; j_gene: TRBJ2-5; d_gene: .; v_gene: TRBV14; CDR3nt: TGTGCCAGCAGCCAAGGTGTGCTGGGAGGGACCCAGTACTTC; CDR3aa: CASSQGVLGGTQYF
abundance: .; j_gene: TRBJ2-1; d_gene: .; v_gene: TRBV27; CDR3nt: TGTGCCAGCAGTCGAACAGGGACCTCCTACAATGAGCAGTTCTTC; CDR3aa: CASSRTGTSYNEQFF
abundance: .; j_gene: TRBJ2-7; d_gene: .; v_gene: TRBV27; CDR3nt: TGTGCCAGCAGTTCTGGGAGCGGCTTCTACGAGCAGTACTTC; CDR3aa: CASSSGSGFYEQYF
abundance: .; j_gene: TRBJ2-3; d_gene: .; v_gene: TRBV11-2; CDR3nt: TGTGCCAGCAGCTTATCGACCCGAGGCACGCATACGCAGTATTTT; CDR3aa: CASSLSTRGTHTQYF
abundance: .; j_gene: TRBJ1-6; d_gene: TRBD1; v_gene: TRBV2; CDR3nt: TGTGCCAGCAGTGAATGGGGGACAGGGGGGACGCCCCTCCACTTT; CDR3aa: CASSEWGTGGTPLHF
abundance: .; j_gene: TRBJ2-2; d_gene: TRBD2; v_gene: TRBV5-4; CDR3nt: TGTGCCAGCAGCTCCGCGGGGACTATGAACACCGGGGAGCTGTTTTTT; CDR3aa: CASSSAGTMNTGELFF
abundance: .; j_gene: TRBJ2-7; d_gene: .; v_gene: TRBV5-4; CDR3nt: TGTGCCAGCAGCTTGGATCCGGGGGGCACCTACGAGCAGTACTTC; CDR3aa: CASSLDPGGTYEQYF
abundance: .; j_gene: TRBJ2-7; d_gene: .; v_gene: TRBV5-1; CDR3nt: TGCGCCAGCAGCTACGGCTACGAGCAGTACTTC; CDR3aa: CASSYGYEQYF
abundance: .; j_gene: TRBJ2-7; d_gene: .; v_gene: TRBV7-2; CDR3nt: TGTGCCAGCAGCTTAGCCACAGCCTACGAGCAGTACTTC; CDR3aa: CASSLATAYEQYF
abundance: .; j_gene: TRBJ2-7; d_gene: TRBD1; v_gene: TRBV5-6; CDR3nt: TGTGCCAGCAGCTGGGGATTGACAGGGGGAACCTACGAGCAGTACTTC; CDR3aa: CASSWGLTGGTYEQYF
abundance: few; j_gene: TRBJ2-1; d_gene: TRBD2; v_gene: TRBV5-5; CDR3nt: TGTGCCAGCAGCTTAATGCGGGAGGGGGGATGGCAGTTCTTC; CDR3aa: CASSLMREGGWQFF
abundance: few; j_gene: TRBJ2-5; d_gene: TRBD2; v_gene: TRBV29-1; CDR3nt: TGCAGCATGGGGGGGGGTCAAGAGACCCAGTACTTC; CDR3aa: CSMGGGQETQYF
abundance: .; j_gene: TRBJ2-7; d_gene: .; v_gene: TRBV9; CDR3nt: TGTGCCAGCAGCGTAGGGGGCCCCTACGAGCAGTACTTC; CDR3aa: CASSVGGPYEQYF
abundance: .; j_gene: TRBJ2-7; d_gene: .; v_gene: TRBV9; CDR3nt: TGTGCCAGCAGCGTAGAGGGGCAGTCCTACGAGCAGTACTTC; CDR3aa: CASSVEGQSYEQYF
abundance: .; j_gene: TRBJ2-7; d_gene: TRBD1; v_gene: TRBV6-1; CDR3nt: TGTGCCAGCAGTGAGTTGGGACAGGGGAGCTACGAGCAGTACTTC; CDR3aa: CASSELGQGSYEQYF
abundance: .; j_gene: TRBJ1-5; d_gene: .; v_gene: TRBV7-9; CDR3nt: TGTGCCAGCAGCGCAGACAGGACCAATCAGCCCCAGCATTTT; CDR3aa: CASSADRTNQPQHF
abundance: .; j_gene: TRBJ1-6; d_gene: TRBD1; v_gene: TRBV18; CDR3nt: TGTGCCAGCTCACCGTTGACAGGGGTAAATTCACCCCTCCACTTT; CDR3aa: CASSPLTGVNSPLHF
abundance: .; j_gene: TRBJ1-5; d_gene: .; v_gene: TRBV28; CDR3nt: TGTGCCAGCAGTTTCGCAGGGGCGTCGAGCAATCAGCCCCAGCATTTT; CDR3aa: CASSFAGASSNQPQHF
abundance: .; j_gene: TRBJ2-7; d_gene: .; v_gene: TRBV7-2; CDR3nt: TGTGCCAGCAGCCCCCAGGGGCACGAGCAGTACTTC; CDR3aa: CASSPQGHEQYF
abundance: .; j_gene: TRBJ2-3; d_gene: .; v_gene: TRBV28; CDR3nt: TGTGCCAGCAGTCCGAGCCGAGGAGGCCTTGCAGATACGCAGTATTTT; CDR3aa: CASSPSRGGLADTQYF
abundance: .; j_gene: TRBJ2-7; d_gene: .; v_gene: TRBV24-1; CDR3nt: TGTGCCACCAGTGAGAGTCCAGGTGGGGCGGGGATCTCCTACGAGCAGTACTTC; CDR3aa: CATSESPGGAGISYEQYF
abundance: .; j_gene: TRBJ2-7; d_gene: .; v_gene: TRBV7-9; CDR3nt: TGTGCCAGCAGCTTAGAGAGGAATGAGCAGTACTTC; CDR3aa: CASSLERNEQYF
abundance: .; j_gene: TRBJ1-1; d_gene: .; v_gene: TRBV4-3; CDR3nt: TGCGCCAGCAGCCAAGAACCGGGGGGAACTGAAGCTTTCTTT; CDR3aa: CASSQEPGGTEAFF
abundance: .; j_gene: TRBJ1-4; d_gene: .; v_gene: TRBV11-2; CDR3nt: TGTGCCAGCAGCTTAGGCCTCAGGTTGGCGGAAAAACTGTTTTTT; CDR3aa: CASSLGLRLAEKLFF
abundance: once; j_gene: TRBJ1-1; d_gene: TRBD1; v_gene: TRBV7-2; CDR3nt: TGTGCCAGCAGCTCGGCCGGGACAGGGAGGCGGACTGAAGCTTTCTTT; CDR3aa: CASSSAGTGRRTEAFF
abundance: .; j_gene: TRBJ2-5; d_gene: .; v_gene: TRBV5-4; CDR3nt: TGTGCCAGCAGCTTGGCCTCGAGAGAGACCCAGTACTTC; CDR3aa: CASSLASRETQYF
abundance: .; j_gene: TRBJ1-2; d_gene: .; v_gene: TRBV9; CDR3nt: TGTGCCAGCAGTGGTCCGAGAGGCTACACCTTC; CDR3aa: CASSGPRGYTF
abundance: .; j_gene: TRBJ1-2; d_gene: .; v_gene: TRBV5-4; CDR3nt: TGTGCCAGCAGCTTGGCGGGGATGAACTATGGCTACACCTTC; CDR3aa: CASSLAGMNYGYTF
abundance: few; j_gene: TRBJ2-1; d_gene: .; v_gene: TRBV11-3; CDR3nt: TGTGCCAGCAGCTTAGATCTAAGGCCTAGCTCCTACAATGAGCAGTTCTTC; CDR3aa: CASSLDLRPSSYNEQFF
abundance: .; j_gene: TRBJ1-3; d_gene: .; v_gene: TRBV5-5; CDR3nt: TGTGCCAGCAGCTTGAGCAGCAGAGGGTCCGGAAACACCATATATTTT; CDR3aa: CASSLSSRGSGNTIYF
abundance: .; j_gene: TRBJ2-7; d_gene: TRBD1; v_gene: TRBV5-1; CDR3nt: TGCGCCAGCAGCTTGGCCTGGACAGGGGGCTTCGAGCAGTACTTC; CDR3aa: CASSLAWTGGFEQYF
abundance: few; j_gene: TRBJ1-6; d_gene: .; v_gene: TRBV6-6; CDR3nt: TGTGCCAGCAGAATCTTCGATTCACCCCTCCACTTT; CDR3aa: CASRIFDSPLHF
abundance: .; j_gene: TRBJ2-5; d_gene: TRBD2; v_gene: TRBV5-1; CDR3nt: TGCGCCAGCAGCCCAGGCGGGGGTATGAGAGAGACCCAGTACTTC; CDR3aa: CASSPGGGMRETQYF